This T cell receptor beta chain was identified during a study of blood T cells in healthy people across ages. Overall study results and limits: The diversity estimates, figures obtained from one million T cells, were considered underestimates.

Donors each provided 9.5 to 10 milliliters of peripheral blood. Comment on this clonotype: Its target is not known.

Alongside a J-beta primer mix, a sample-barcoded 5' primer served in a second PCR lasting 7 to 11 cycles. MiXCR, applied by TCRdb to the 5' RACE reads, yields one record per CDR3 protein. The table includes some 940,000 distinct CDR3 sequences, just under 30% detected once. V was pared by 0 bases and J by 6 bases, with 11 bases of the junction left unmatched. CDR3 length: 16 residues. Germline loops: CDR1 SGHRS, CDR2 YFSETQ. Another study also made use of these data, one on T cells of mothers and their children.

This TCR came from a woman between 40 and 55 years old in good health. The V gene is TRBV5-1, the J gene TRBJ1-2; TRBD1 agrees at 7 bases. The material sequenced was blood. The CDR3 sequence is CASSLDLRQGGNGYTF. The CDR3 DNA is TGCGCCAGCAGCTTGGACTTACGACAGGGTGGGAATGGCTACACCTTC.